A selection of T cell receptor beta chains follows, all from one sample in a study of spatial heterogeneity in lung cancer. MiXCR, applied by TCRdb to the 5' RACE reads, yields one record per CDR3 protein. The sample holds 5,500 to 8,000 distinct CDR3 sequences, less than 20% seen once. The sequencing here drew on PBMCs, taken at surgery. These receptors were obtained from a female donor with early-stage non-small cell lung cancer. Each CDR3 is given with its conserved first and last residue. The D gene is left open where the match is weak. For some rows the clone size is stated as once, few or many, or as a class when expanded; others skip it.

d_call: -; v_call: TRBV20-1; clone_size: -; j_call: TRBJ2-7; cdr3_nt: TGCAGTGCTAATAAGGGTAAATTCTACGAGCAGTACTTC; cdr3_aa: CSANKGKFYEQYF
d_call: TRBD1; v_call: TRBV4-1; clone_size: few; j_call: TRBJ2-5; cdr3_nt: TGCGCCAGCAGCCCGGACAGGGGCCAAGAGACCCAGTACTTC; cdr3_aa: CASSPDRGQETQYF
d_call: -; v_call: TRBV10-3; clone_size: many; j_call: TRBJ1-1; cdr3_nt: TGTGCCATCAGTGAGTCCGGGGCAAACACTGAAGCTTTCTTT; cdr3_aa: CAISESGANTEAFF
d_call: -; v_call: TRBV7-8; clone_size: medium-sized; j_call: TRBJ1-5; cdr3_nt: TGTGCCAGCAGCTCAGCTAGGGGCGGTCCGCCCCAGCATTTT; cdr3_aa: CASSSARGGPPQHF
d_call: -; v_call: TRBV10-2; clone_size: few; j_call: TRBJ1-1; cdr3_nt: TGCGCCAGCAGTGAGGGAGGGTTTGGGGAAGCTTTCTTT; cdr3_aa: CASSEGGFGEAFF
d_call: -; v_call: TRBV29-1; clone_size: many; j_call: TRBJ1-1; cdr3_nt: TGCAGCGTGCGTCAAGTGAACACTGAAGCTTTCTTT; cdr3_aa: CSVRQVNTEAFF
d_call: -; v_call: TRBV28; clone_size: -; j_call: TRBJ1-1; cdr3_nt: TGTGCCAGCAGTTTAGGCGGCAGGGGAGAGGACACTGAAGCTTTCTTT; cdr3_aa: CASSLGGRGEDTEAFF
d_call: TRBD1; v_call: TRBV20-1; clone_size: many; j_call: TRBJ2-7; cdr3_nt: TGCAGTGCTAGGGCGACCGGGACAGCAATATACGAGCAGTACTTC; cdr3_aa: CSARATGTAIYEQYF
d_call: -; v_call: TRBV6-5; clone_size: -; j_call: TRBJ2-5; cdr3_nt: TGTGCCAGCAGTTACGGGGGGGCGGAGACCCAGTACTTC; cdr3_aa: CASSYGGAETQYF
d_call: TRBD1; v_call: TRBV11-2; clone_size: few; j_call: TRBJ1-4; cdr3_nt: TGTGCCAGCAGCTCAGTTGGGACAGCCGAAAAACTGTTTTTT; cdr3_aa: CASSSVGTAEKLFF
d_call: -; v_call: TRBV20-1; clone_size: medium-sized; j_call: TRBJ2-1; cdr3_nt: TGCAGTGCTTCCCTTCCCGGGACATTTTACAATGAGCAGTTCTTC; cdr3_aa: CSASLPGTFYNEQFF
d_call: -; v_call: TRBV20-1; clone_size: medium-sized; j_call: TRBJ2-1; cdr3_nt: TGCAGTGCTAGAAGCGCAGGGGCCTACAATGAGCAGTTCTTC; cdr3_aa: CSARSAGAYNEQFF
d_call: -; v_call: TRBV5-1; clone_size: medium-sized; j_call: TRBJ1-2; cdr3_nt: TGCGCCAGCAGCCGGGACACGCTGGCCTCTAACTATGGCTACACCTTC; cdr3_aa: CASSRDTLASNYGYTF
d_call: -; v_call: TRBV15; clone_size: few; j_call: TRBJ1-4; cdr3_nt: TGTGCCACCAGCAGCAACAGATATTCCAATGAAAAACTGTTTTTT; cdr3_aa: CATSSNRYSNEKLFF
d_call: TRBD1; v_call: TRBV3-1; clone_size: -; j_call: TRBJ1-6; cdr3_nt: TGTGCCAGCAGCCAAGGGACAGGGGGCGCGAATTCACCCCTCCACTTT; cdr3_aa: CASSQGTGGANSPLHF
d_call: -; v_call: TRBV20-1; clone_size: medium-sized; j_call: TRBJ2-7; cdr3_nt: TGCAGTGCCAGGGGAGAATCCTACGAGCAGTACTTC; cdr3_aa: CSARGESYEQYF
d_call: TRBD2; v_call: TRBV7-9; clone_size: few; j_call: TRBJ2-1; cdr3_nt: TGTGCCAGCAGCTTAGAGCCGGGAGGGCCGCATGAGCAGTTCTTC; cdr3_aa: CASSLEPGGPHEQFF
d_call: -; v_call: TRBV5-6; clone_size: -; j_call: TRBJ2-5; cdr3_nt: TGTGCCAGCAGCTTTCTCCAAGAGACCCAGTACTTC; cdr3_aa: CASSFLQETQYF
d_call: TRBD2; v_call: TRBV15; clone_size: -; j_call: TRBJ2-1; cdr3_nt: TGTGCCACCAGCCAGACTAGCGGGAGCGGATCGGATGAGCAGTTCTTC; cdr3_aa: CATSQTSGSGSDEQFF
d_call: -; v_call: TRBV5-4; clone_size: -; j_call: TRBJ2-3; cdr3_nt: TGTGCCAGCAGCGGGTCGGGAGCTGATCCAGATACGCAGTATTTT; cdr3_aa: CASSGSGADPDTQYF
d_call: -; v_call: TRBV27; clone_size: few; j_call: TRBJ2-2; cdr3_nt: TGTGCCAGCAGTGTAACAGCGAACACCGGGGAGCTGTTTTTT; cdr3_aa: CASSVTANTGELFF
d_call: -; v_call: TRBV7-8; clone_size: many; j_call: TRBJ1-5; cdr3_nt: TGTGCCAGCAGCTTAGCGCGGACGAATCAGCCCCAGCATTTT; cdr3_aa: CASSLARTNQPQHF
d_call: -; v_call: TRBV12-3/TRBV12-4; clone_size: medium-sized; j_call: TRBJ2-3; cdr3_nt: TGTGCCAGCAGTTTGGAGGGTGGGATCCCAGATACGCAGTATTTT; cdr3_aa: CASSLEGGIPDTQYF
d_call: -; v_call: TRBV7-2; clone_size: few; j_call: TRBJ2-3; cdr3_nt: TGTGCCAGCAGCTTAAACGGGGATACGCAGTATTTT; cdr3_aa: CASSLNGDTQYF
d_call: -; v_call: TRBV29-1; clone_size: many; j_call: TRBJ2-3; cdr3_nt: TGCAGCGTTTCGAGAAGCACAGATACGCAGTATTTT; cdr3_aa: CSVSRSTDTQYF
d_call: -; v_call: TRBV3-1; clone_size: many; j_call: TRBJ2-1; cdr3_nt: TGTGCCAGCAGCCCCGGGGTGGGGGTCCGCACCAATGAGCAGTTCTTC; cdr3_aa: CASSPGVGVRTNEQFF
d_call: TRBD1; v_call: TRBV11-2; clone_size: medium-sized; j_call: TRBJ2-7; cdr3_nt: TGTGCCAGCAGCTTTCAAGGGGACAGAGCCTACGAGCAGTACTTC; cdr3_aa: CASSFQGDRAYEQYF
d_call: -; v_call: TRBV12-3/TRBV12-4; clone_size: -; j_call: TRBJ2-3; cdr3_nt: TGTGCCAGCAGTTCTAGGGCTAGCACAGATACGCAGTATTTT; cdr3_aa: CASSSRASTDTQYF
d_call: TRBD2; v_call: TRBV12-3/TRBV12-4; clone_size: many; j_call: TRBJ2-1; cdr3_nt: TGTGCCAGCAGTTTAACTAGCGGGAGTTATAATGAGCAGTTCTTC; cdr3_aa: CASSLTSGSYNEQFF
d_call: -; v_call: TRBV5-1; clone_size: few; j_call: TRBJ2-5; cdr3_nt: TGCGCCAGCAGCGAGGGGAGGGAGACCCAGTACTTC; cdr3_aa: CASSEGRETQYF
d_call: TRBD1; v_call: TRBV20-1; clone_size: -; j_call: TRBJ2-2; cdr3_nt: TGCAGTGCTAGGCCTGTAGGACAGGGAAGAACCGGGGAGCTGTTTTTT; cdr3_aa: CSARPVGQGRTGELFF
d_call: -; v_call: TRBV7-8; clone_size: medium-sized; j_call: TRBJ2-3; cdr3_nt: TGTGCCAGCAGCTCGCGGACTGTGGGGAAGGGTACGCAGTATTTT; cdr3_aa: CASSSRTVGKGTQYF
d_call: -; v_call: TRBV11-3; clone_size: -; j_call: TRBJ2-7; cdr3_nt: TGTGCCAGCAGCTTAGGAAGCTTCAACGAGCAGTACTTC; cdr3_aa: CASSLGSFNEQYF
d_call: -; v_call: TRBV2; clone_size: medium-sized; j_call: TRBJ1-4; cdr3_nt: TGTGCCAGCAGTGTCTTGGCAGGACATAATGAAAAACTGTTTTTT; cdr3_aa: CASSVLAGHNEKLFF
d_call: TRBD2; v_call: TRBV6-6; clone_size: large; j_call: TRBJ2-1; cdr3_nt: TGTGCCAGCAGTTATGCGGGAGCCGGAGAGCAGTTCTTC; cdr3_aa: CASSYAGAGEQFF
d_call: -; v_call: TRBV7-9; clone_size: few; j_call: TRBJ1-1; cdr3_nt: TGTGCCAGCAGCTTCCGGGACGGGCACACTGAAGCTTTCTTT; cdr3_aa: CASSFRDGHTEAFF
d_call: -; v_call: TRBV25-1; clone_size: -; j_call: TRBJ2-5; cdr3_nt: TGTGCCAGCAGTCCTGACCCGGGCGTCGGGACCCAGTACTTC; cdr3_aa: CASSPDPGVGTQYF
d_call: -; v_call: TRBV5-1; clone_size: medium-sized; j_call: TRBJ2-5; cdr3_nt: TGCGCCAGCAGCCTACAGAGGCATCAAGAGACCCAGTACTTC; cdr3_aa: CASSLQRHQETQYF
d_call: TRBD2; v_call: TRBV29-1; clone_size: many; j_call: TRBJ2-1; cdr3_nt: TGCAGCGTTGAAGAACTAGCGGGTAATGAGCAGTTCTTC; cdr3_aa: CSVEELAGNEQFF
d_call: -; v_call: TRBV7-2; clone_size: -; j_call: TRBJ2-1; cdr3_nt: TGTGCCAGCAGCTCCCCCGTGGCCGGGGGTAGGTCCTACAATGAGCAGTTCTTC; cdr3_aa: CASSSPVAGGRSYNEQFF
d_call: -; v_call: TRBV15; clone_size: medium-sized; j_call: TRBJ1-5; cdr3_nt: TGTGCCACCAGCAGAGCCGGCGAAGGTGATCAGCCCCAGCATTTT; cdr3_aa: CATSRAGEGDQPQHF
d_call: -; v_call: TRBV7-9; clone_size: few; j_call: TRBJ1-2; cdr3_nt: TGTGCCAGCAGCTTTGGGGACCATGGGGGCTACACCTTC; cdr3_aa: CASSFGDHGGYTF
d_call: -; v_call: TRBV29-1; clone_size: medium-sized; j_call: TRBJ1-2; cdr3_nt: TGCAGCGTTGGATTTGGGGCAGGCTATGGCTACACCTTC; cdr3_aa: CSVGFGAGYGYTF
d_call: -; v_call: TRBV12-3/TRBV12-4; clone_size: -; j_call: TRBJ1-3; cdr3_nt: TGTGCCAGCAGTTTATTGGGAGGGAGCTCTGGAAACACCATATATTTT; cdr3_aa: CASSLLGGSSGNTIYF
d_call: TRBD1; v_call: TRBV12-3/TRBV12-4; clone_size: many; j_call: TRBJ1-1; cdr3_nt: TGTGCCAGCAGTAAACAGGGGGAGGCTGAAGCTTTCTTT; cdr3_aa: CASSKQGEAEAFF
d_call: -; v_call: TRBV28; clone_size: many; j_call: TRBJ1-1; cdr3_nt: TGTGCCAGCAGTTTAATGGGGGGAGCTTTCTTT; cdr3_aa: CASSLMGGAFF
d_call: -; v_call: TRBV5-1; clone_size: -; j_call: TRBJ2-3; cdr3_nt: TGCGCCAGCAGCTTGGCGGGAACGGGCACAGATACGCAGTATTTT; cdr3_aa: CASSLAGTGTDTQYF
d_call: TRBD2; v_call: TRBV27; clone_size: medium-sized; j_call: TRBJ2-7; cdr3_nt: TGTGCCAGCAGTTTTGGACTAGCGGGACCGTCGGGAGAGCAGTACTTC; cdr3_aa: CASSFGLAGPSGEQYF
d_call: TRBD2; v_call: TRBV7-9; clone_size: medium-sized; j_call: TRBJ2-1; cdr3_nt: TGTGCCAGCAGCCCAGGACTAGATCATGGGGCTGAGCAGTTCTTC; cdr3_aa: CASSPGLDHGAEQFF
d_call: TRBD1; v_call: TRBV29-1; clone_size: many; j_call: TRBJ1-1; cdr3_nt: TGCAGCGTTGAACGGACAGGGATGAACACTGAAGCTTTCTTT; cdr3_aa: CSVERTGMNTEAFF
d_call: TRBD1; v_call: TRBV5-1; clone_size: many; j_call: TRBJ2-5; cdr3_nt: TGCGCCAGCAGCTTGAACACAGGGGGGCAAGAGACCCAGTACTTC; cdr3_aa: CASSLNTGGQETQYF